Below are 19 T cell receptor beta chains sequenced from a single sample in a study of cytomegalovirus exposure and HLA in healthy donors. The PCR used 60 Vbeta and 13 Jbeta primers. Sequenced by immunoSEQ multiplex PCR; TCRdb stores in-frame clones only, minus some. The repertoire has 180,000 or so clones, 76% of them found once; the top ten carry around 1.6%. The sequencing input was PBMCs. These receptors originate from a man aged 18 to 29 in good health and CMV-seronegative.

The V and J genes are TRBV20-1 and TRBJ1-5; D gene unclear. The CDR3 has 11 amino acids. V was pared by 0 bases and J by 8 bases, with 5 bases between. The germline CDR1 and CDR2 sequences are DFQATT and SNEGSKA (reference sequence). CDR3 sequence: CSARDTEPQHF. CDR3 coding DNA: TGCAGTGCTAGAGATACAGAGCCCCAGCATTTT.

The chain couples TRBV6-5 to TRBJ2-7; 8 bases align to TRBD2. Germline CDR1 and CDR2: MNHEY and SVGAGI. The CDR3 spans 15 residues. The junction had 9 bases not matched to a gene; V was cut back by 6 bases and J by 2 bases. CDR3 sequence: CASRPSGSRAYEQYF. The CDR3 DNA sequence: TGTGCCAGCAGGCCCAGCGGGAGTAGGGCCTACGAGCAGTACTTC.

The chain links TRBV27 to TRBJ2-1; 7 positions agree with TRBD1. The V gene end was trimmed by 7 bases and the J gene end by 13 bases; junction bases not matched to a gene: 7. The CDR3 contains 11 residues. Germline V gene data show CDR1 as MNHEY and CDR2 as SMNVEV (reference sequence). Here the CDR3 reads CASIVRTGQFF. CDR3 nucleotide sequence: TGTGCCAGCATCGTACGGACAGGACAGTTCTTC.

This clone was detected only once. The chain links TRBV2 to TRBJ2-3, with D possibly matching TRBD2 (5 bases). Trimming took 2 bases from V and 2 from J, leaving 11 bases between them. CDR1 and CDR2 (germline): SNHLY, FYNNEI. CDR3 size: 15 residues. The CDR3 here is CASSERDSVTDTQYF. Here the CDR3 DNA reads TGTGCCAGCAGTGAACGTGATAGCGTCACAGATACGCAGTATTTT.

The chain recombines TRBV30 with TRBJ2-5; D not certain. The J call is in doubt because the DNA end fits TRBJ2-7 better. This CDR3 is built from 12 residues. CDR1 and CDR2 from the germline V gene are GTSNPN and SVGIG (reference sequence). The CDR3 protein is CAWSGGSYEQYF. The CDR3 DNA is TGTGCCTGGAGTGGGGGCTCCTACGAGCAGTACTTC.

The rearrangement links TRBV28 to TRBJ1-2, with TRBD1 identical over 7 bases. Trimming removed 10 bases from V and 7 bases from J; junction bases left unmatched: 9. The CDR3 contains 12 residues. CDR1 MDHEN and CDR2 SYDVKM come from the germline V gene. The CDR3 sequence is CATRTGEGGYTF. The CDR3 nucleotides read TGTGCCACCAGGACAGGCGAAGGTGGCTACACCTTC.

This clone has a handful of counts. The chain uses TRBV15 and TRBJ1-4; 8 bases are a match to TRBD1. Germline-derived CDR1 and CDR2 are LNHNV and YYDKDF (reference sequence). V lost 6 bases, J lost 4 bases, and 10 bases stayed unmatched. The CDR3 runs to 16 residues. The CDR3 bases are TGTGCCACCAGGACCAGGGGGCGCGGTAATAATGAAAAACTGTTTTTT. Protein: CATRTRGRGNNEKLFF.

The V gene is TRBV30, the J gene TRBJ2-7; D is uncertain. Germline V lookup: CDR1 GTSNPN, CDR2 SVGIG (reference sequence). Trimming pared 2 bases from V and 6 bases from J, leaving 14 bases between. The CDR3 runs to 13 residues. CDR3 coding DNA: TGTGCCTGGAGTCAGGCAGGAACGAGCGAGCAGTACTTC. Protein: CAWSQAGTSEQYF.

The J gene is TRBJ2-5, the V gene TRBV30; 9 nucleotides match TRBD2. Germline V gives CDR1 GTSNPN, CDR2 SVGIG (reference sequence). V shed 2 bases and J 5 bases; nucleotides not matched to a gene: 6. The CDR3 consists of 14 residues. Here the CDR3 DNA reads TGTGCCTGGAGTCGCGGGAGGGCCGGGGAGACCCAGTACTTC. Translated, it gives CAWSRGRAGETQYF.

CDR3 nucleotides: TGTGCCATGGGACAGAGCTCCTACGAGCAGTACTTC. Protein: CAMGQSSYEQYF. The gene calls are TRBV10-3 and TRBJ2-7, with TRBD1 matching 7 bases. Germline-derived CDR1 and CDR2 are ENHRY and SYGVKD. CDR3 length equals 12 residues. V lost 9 bases and J lost 0; bases outside the gene matches: 2.

This clone appeared a single time. The chain uses TRBV4-2 and TRBJ2-3; 9 nucleotides agree with TRBD2. This CDR3 comprises 18 residues. V was clipped by 0 bases and J by 6 bases; unmatched bases: 13. Per germline, CDR1 LGHNA and CDR2 YNFKEQ. The CDR3 loop reads CASSQDPLGAGGWDTQYF. CDR3 sequence (DNA): TGTGCCAGCAGCCAAGATCCCCTCGGAGCGGGGGGTTGGGATACGCAGTATTTT.

The gene calls are TRBV5-6 and TRBJ2-1; 11 bases fit TRBD2. CDR3 length: 18 residues. The junction had 12 bases not matched to a gene; V was cut back by 3 bases and J by 4 bases. Germline values: CDR1 SGHDT, CDR2 YYEEEE. CDR3 sequence: CASSSSLRLAGLYNEQFF. Written as DNA, the CDR3 is TGTGCCAGCAGCTCAAGCCTGAGACTAGCGGGGTTGTACAATGAGCAGTTCTTC.

V is TRBV5-1 and J is TRBJ2-5; 9 positions agree with TRBD1. The germline gives CDR1 SGHRS, CDR2 YFSETQ. J was trimmed by 11 bases and V by 3 bases; bases with no gene match: 14. The CDR3 is 15 residues long. This chain's CDR3 is CASSSGGTGPGEQYF. CDR3 coding DNA: TGCGCCAGCAGCTCGGGTGGGACAGGGCCTGGAGAGCAGTACTTC.

The genes are TRBV13 and TRBJ2-3; 8 positions agree with TRBD2. The germline gives CDR1 PRHDT, CDR2 FYEKMQ (reference sequence). The CDR3 runs 15 residues. Trimming at V came to 3 bases and at J to 1 base, leaving 3 bases not matched to a gene. The CDR3 loop is CASSFMGLGTDTQYF. CDR3 DNA: TGTGCCAGCAGCTTTATGGGACTAGGCACAGATACGCAGTATTTT.

The chain has TRBV4-2 and TRBJ1-1; 8 nucleotides line up with TRBD1. The CDR3 spans 15 residues. Per the germline V gene, CDR1 is LGHNA and CDR2 is YNFKEQ. The V gene end was trimmed by 4 bases and the J gene end by 0 bases; junction bases not matched to a gene: 4. The CDR3 nucleotides are TGTGCCAGCAGCCGGACAGGGCCCATGAACACTGAAGCTTTCTTT. Amino acid sequence: CASSRTGPMNTEAFF.

CDR3 coding DNA: TGTGCCGTCGCGAACGGACAGGGGCCGTACGAGCAGTACTTC. Protein product: CAVANGQGPYEQYF. The V gene is TRBV10-3, the J gene TRBJ2-7; TRBD1 matches 9 bases. The CDR3 consists of 14 residues. J gave up 4 bases and V 11 bases, and 12 bases lay outside the gene matches. Germline V gene data show CDR1 as ENHRY and CDR2 as SYGVKD.

V gene TRBV28 combines with J gene TRBJ1-6, with D maybe TRBD1 (6 bases). With 5 bases removed from V and 9 bases from J, the gap between germline ends came to 17 bases. The CDR3 sequence is 15 residues long. Germline V gives CDR1 MDHEN, CDR2 SYDVKM. The CDR3 is CASSPPQGHRSPLHF. The CDR3 DNA is TGTGCCAGCAGTCCCCCCCAGGGGCATCGTTCACCCCTCCACTTT.

The CDR3 reads CATSDGSYGYTF. For the CDR3, the DNA is TGTGCCACCTCGGATGGGAGCTATGGCTACACCTTC. The V call is TRBV28, the J call TRBJ1-2, with D unclear. Germline CDR1 is MDHEN and CDR2 is SYDVKM. Trimming left V 10 bases short and J 4 bases short, with 13 bases between. The CDR3 is 12 residues long.

The genes are TRBV6-1 and TRBJ2-7, with a tentative D call TRBD2 (7 bases). Trimming removed 8 bases from V and 6 bases from J, with 17 bases in between. The germline V gene encodes CDR1 MNHNS and CDR2 SASEGT. The CDR3 is 13 amino acids. The chain's CDR3 is CASGSRGGGEQYF. CDR3 nucleotide sequence: TGTGCCAGCGGCTCACGGGGAGGGGGCGAGCAGTACTTC.